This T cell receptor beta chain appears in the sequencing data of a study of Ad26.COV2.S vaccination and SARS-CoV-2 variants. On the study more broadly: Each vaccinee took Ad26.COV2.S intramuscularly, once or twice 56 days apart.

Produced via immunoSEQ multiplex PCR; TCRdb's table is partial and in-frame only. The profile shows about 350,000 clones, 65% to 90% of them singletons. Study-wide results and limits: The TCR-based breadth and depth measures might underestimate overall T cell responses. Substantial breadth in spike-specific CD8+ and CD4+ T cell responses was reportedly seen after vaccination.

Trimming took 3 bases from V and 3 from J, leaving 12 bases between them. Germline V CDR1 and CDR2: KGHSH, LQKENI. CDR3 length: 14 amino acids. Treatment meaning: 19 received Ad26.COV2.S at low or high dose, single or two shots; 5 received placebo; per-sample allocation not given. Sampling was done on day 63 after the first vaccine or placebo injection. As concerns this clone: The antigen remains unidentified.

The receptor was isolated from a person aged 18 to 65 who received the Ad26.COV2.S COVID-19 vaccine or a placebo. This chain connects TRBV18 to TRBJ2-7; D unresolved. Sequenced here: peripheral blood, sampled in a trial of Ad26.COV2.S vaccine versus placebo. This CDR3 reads CASSPFDPSYEQYF. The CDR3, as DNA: TGTGCCAGCTCACCCTTCGACCCCAGCTACGAGCAGTACTTC.